This T cell receptor beta chain was recorded in a study of T cell responses to AZD1222 COVID-19 vaccine. Comment on this clone: Its antigen is still unknown.

The study, taken as a whole, reports: Only a handful of AZD1222 recipients, more than five in all, had baseline seropositivity. Nearly half of spike-specific TCRs reportedly target unmutated variant regions.

The CDR3 length is 14 residues. Germline loops: CDR1 SEHNR, CDR2 FQNEAQ (reference sequence). V shed 7 bases and J shed 8 bases, with 17 bases lying between them. Profiling relied on immunoSEQ multiplex PCR, and the TCRdb table lists in-frame clones only, not all of them. This table has 65,000 to 70,000 clones, around four fifths appearing once. The TCR comes from an adult who received the AZD1222 COVID-19 vaccine. Sequencing was performed on peripheral blood, taken 28 days after the second AZD1222 dose. The chain joins TRBV7-9 to TRBJ1-4, with a weak D call TRBD1 (5 bases). CDR3 in amino acids: CASTKTTGREKLFF. DNA of the CDR3: TGTGCCAGCACAAAAACCACAGGCCGGGAAAAACTGTTTTTT.